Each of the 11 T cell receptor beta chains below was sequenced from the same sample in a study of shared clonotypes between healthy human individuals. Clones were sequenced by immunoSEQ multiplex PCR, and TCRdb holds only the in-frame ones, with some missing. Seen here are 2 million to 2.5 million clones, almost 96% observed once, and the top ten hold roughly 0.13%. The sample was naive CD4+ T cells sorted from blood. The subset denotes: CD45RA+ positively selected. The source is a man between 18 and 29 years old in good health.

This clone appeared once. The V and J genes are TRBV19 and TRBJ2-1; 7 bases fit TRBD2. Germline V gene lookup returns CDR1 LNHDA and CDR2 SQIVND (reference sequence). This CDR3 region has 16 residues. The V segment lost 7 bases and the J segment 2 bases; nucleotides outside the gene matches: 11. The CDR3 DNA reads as TGTGCCAGTACCTTGACTAGCTTCCCCCCCTACAATGAGCAGTTCTTC. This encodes CASTLTSFPPYNEQFF.

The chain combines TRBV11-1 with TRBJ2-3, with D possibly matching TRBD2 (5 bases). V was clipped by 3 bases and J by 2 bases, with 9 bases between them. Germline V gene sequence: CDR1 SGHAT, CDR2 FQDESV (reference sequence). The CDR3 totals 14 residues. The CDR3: CASSLRRATDTQYF. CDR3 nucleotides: TGTGCCAGCAGCTTGCGGCGGGCCACAGATACGCAGTATTTT.

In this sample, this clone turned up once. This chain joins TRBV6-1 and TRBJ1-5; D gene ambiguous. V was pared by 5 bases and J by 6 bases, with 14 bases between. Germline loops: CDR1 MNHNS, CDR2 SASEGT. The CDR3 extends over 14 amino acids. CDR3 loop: CASSPFQDFQPQHF. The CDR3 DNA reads TGTGCCAGCAGTCCCTTCCAGGATTTTCAGCCCCAGCATTTT.

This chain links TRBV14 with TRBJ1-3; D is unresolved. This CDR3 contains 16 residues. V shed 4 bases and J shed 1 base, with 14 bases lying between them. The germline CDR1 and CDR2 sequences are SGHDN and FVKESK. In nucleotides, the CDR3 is TGTGCCAGCAGCCGGTTGGGCAGTGGGTCTGGAAACACCATATATTTT. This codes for CASSRLGSGSGNTIYF.

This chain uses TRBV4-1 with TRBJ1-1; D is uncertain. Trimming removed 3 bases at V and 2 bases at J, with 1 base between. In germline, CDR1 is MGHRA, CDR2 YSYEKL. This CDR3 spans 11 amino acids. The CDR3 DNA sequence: TGCGCCAGCAGCCACAACACTGAAGCTTTCTTT. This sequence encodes CASSHNTEAFF.

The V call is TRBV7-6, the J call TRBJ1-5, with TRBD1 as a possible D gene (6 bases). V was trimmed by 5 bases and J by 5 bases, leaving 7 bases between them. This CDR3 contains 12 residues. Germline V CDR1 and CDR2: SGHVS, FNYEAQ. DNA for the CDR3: TGTGCCAGCAGCCCAGGGGATCAGCCCCAGCATTTT. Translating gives CASSPGDQPQHF.

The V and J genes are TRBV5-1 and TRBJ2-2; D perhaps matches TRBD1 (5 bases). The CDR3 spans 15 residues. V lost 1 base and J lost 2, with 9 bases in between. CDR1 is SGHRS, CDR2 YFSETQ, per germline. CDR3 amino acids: CASSLYQGNTGELFF. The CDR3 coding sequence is TGCGCCAGCAGCTTGTACCAGGGTAACACCGGGGAGCTGTTTTTT.

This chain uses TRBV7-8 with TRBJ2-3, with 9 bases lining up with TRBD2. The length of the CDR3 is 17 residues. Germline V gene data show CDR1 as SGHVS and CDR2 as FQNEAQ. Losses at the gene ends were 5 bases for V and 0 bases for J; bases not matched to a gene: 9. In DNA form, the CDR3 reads TGTGCCAGCAGCCCAAAATTAGCGGGAGAGAGCACAGATACGCAGTATTTT. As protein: CASSPKLAGESTDTQYF.

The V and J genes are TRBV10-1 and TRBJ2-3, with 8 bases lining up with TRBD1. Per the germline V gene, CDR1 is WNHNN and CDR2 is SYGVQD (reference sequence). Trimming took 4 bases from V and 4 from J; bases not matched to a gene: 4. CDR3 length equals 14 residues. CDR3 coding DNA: TGCGCCAGCAGTGCTCAGGGGGCATCAGATACGCAGTATTTT. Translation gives CASSAQGASDTQYF.

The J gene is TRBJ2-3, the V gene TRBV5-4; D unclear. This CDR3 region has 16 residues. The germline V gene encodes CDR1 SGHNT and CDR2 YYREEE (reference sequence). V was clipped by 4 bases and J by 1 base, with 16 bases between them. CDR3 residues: CASSLNLRPGTDTQYF. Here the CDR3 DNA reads TGTGCCAGCAGCCTTAATTTACGTCCCGGCACAGATACGCAGTATTTT.

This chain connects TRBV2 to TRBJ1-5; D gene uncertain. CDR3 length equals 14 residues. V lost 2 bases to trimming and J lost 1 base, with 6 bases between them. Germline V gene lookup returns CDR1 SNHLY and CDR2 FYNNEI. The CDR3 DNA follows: TGTGCCAGCAGTGAACCTGGGAGCAATCAGCCCCAGCATTTT. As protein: CASSEPGSNQPQHF.